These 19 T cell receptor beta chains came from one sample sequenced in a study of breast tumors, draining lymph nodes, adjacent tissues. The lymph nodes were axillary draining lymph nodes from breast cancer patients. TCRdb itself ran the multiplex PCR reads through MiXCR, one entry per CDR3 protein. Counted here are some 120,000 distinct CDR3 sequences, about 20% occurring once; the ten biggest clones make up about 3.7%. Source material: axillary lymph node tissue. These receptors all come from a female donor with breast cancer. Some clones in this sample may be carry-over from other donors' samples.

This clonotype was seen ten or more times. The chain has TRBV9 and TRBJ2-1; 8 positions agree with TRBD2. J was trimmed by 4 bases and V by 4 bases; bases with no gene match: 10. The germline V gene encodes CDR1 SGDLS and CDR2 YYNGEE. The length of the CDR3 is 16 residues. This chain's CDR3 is CASSPAGEMGYNEQFF. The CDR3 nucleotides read TGTGCCAGCAGCCCAGCGGGGGAGATGGGGTACAATGAGCAGTTCTTC.

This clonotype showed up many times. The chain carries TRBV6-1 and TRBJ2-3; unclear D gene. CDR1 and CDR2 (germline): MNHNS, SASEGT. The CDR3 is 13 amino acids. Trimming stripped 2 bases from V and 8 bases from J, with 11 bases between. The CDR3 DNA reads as TGTGCCAGCAGTGAACAGAAGGGTGGTACGCAGTATTTT. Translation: CASSEQKGGTQYF.

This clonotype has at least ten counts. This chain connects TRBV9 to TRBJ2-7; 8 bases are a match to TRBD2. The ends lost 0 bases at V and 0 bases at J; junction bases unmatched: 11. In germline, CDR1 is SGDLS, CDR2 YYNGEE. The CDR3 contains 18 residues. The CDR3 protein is CASSVGAGGQRSSYEQYF. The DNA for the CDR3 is TGTGCCAGCAGCGTAGGCGCGGGAGGACAGAGGAGCTCCTACGAGCAGTACTTC.

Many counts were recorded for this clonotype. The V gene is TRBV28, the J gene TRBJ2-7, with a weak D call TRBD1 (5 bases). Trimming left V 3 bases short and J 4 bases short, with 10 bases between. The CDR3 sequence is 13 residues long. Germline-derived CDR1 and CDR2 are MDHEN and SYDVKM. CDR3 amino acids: CASSFFQGYEQYF. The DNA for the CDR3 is TGTGCCAGCAGTTTCTTCCAGGGTTACGAGCAGTACTTC.

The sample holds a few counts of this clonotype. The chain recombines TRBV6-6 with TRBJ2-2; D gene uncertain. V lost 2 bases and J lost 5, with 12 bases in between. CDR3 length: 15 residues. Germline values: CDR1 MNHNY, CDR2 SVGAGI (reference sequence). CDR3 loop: CASSYPERHTGELFF. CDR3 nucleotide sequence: TGTGCCAGCAGTTACCCCGAACGTCATACCGGGGAGCTGTTTTTT.

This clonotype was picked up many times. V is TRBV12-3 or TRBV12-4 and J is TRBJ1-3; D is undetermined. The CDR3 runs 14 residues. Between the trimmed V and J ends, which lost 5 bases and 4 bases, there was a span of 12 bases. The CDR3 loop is CASSPQRLGNTIYF. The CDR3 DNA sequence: TGTGCCAGCAGTCCACAAAGACTGGGAAACACCATATATTTT.

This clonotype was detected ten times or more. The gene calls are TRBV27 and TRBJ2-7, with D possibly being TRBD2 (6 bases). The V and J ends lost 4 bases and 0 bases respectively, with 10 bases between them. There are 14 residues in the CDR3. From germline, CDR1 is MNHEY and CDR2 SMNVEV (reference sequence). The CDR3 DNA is TGTGCCAGCAGTTACCAGGGAGGCTCCTACGAGCAGTACTTC. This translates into CASSYQGGSYEQYF.

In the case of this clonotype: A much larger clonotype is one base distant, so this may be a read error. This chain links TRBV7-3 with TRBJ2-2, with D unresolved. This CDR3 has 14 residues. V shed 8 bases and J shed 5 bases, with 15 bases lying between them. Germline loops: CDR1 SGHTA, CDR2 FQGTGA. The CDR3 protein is CASGQNVQTGELFF. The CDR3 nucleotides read TGTGCCAGCGGCCAGAACGTCCAAACCGGGGAGCTGTTTTTT.

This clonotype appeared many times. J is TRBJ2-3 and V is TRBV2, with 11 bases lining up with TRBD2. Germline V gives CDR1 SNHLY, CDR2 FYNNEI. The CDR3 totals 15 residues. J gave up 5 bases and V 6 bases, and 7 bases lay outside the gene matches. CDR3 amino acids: CASSATSGDVDTQYF. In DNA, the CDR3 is TGTGCCAGCAGCGCGACTAGCGGGGATGTAGATACGCAGTATTTT. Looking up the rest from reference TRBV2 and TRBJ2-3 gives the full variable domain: EPEVTQTPSHQVTQMGQEVILRCVPISNHLYFYWYRQILGQKVEFLVSFYNNEISEKSEIFDDQFSVERPDGSNFTLKIRSTKLEDSAMYFCASSATSGDVDTQYFGPGTRLTVL.

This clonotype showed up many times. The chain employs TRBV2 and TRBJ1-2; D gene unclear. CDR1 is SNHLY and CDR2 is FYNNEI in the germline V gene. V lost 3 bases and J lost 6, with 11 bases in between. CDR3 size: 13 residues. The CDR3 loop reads CASSEQDGHGYTF. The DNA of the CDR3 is TGTGCCAGCAGTGAGCAAGATGGTCATGGCTACACCTTC.

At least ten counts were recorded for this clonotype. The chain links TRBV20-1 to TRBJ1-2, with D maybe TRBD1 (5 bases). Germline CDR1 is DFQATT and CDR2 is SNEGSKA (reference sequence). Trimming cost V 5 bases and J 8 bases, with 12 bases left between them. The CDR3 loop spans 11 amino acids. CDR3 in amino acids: CSALGQEGYTF. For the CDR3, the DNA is TGCAGTGCTCTGGGGCAGGAAGGCTACACCTTC.

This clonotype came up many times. CDR3 region: CASSRDGPYNSPLHF. The CDR3 DNA reads TGTGCCAGCAGCCGCGACGGTCCCTATAATTCACCCCTCCACTTT. J is TRBJ1-6 and V is TRBV6-5; no clear D. Germline V gives CDR1 MNHEY, CDR2 SVGAGI. The CDR3 is 15 amino acids. Trimming shortened V by 6 bases and J by 2 bases, and 11 bases separated the two germline ends.

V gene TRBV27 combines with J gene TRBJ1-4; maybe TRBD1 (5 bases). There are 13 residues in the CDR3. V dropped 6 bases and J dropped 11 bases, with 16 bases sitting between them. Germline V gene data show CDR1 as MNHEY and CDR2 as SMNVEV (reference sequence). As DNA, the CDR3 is TGTGCCAGCAGCCCCCTTGGGGCAGATAAACTGTTTTTT. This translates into CASSPLGADKLFF.

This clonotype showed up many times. CDR3 loop: CATSRGRKGADGYTF. Written as DNA, the CDR3 is TGTGCCACCAGCAGAGGTCGGAAAGGGGCAGATGGCTACACCTTC. This chain joins TRBV15 and TRBJ1-2, with D tentatively TRBD1 (5 bases). Germline lookup yields CDR1 LNHNV and CDR2 YYDKDF (reference sequence). V was trimmed by 1 base and J by 6 bases, leaving 15 bases between them. The CDR3 loop spans 15 amino acids.

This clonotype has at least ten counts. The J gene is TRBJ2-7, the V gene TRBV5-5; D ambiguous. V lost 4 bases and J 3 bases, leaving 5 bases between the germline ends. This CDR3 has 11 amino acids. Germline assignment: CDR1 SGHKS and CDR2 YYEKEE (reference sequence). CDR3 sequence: CASSHNYEQYF. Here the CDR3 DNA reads TGTGCCAGCAGCCACAACTACGAGCAGTACTTC. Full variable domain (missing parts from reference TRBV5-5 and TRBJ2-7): DAGVTQSPTHLIKTRGQQVTLRCSPISGHKSVSWYQQVLGQGPQFIFQYYEKEERGRGNFPDRFSARQFPNYSSELNVNALLLGDSALYLCASSHNYEQYFGPGTRLTVT.

The CDR3 here is CASSIKPPGLAKNIQYF. The CDR3, as DNA: TGTGCCAGTAGTATAAAGCCCCCGGGACTAGCCAAAAACATTCAGTACTTC. The chain links TRBV19 to TRBJ2-4; the D gene is possibly TRBD2 (6 bases). Germline V CDR1 and CDR2: LNHDA, SQIVND (reference sequence). The germline V and J ends were trimmed by 2 bases and 0 bases, with 14 bases remaining between them. CDR3 length: 17 amino acids.

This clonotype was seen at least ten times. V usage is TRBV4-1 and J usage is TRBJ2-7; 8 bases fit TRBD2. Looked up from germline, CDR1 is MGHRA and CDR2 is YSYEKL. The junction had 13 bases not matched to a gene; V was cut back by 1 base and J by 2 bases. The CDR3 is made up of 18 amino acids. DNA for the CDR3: TGCGCCAGCAGCCAAGTCGATTTTCTCCCGGGAGGGGCCTACGAGCAGTACTTC. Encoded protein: CASSQVDFLPGGAYEQYF.

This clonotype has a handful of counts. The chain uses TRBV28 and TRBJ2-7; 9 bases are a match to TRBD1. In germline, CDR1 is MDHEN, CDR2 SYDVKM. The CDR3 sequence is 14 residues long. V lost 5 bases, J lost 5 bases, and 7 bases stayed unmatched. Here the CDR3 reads CASSPWTGEHEQYF. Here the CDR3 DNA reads TGTGCCAGCAGTCCGTGGACAGGGGAGCACGAGCAGTACTTC.

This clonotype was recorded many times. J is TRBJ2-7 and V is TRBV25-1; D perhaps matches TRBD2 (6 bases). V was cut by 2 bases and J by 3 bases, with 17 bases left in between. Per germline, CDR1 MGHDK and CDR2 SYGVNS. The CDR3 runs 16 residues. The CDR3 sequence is CASSELGLQNYYEQYF. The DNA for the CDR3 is TGTGCCAGCAGTGAACTAGGACTACAAAACTACTACGAGCAGTACTTC.